This T cell receptor beta chain derives from a study of blood T cell repertoires in COVID-19. Study-level background: Specimens from acute and convalescent COVID-19 originated in the United States, Italy and Spain. The analysed material was cDNA or gDNA that came from T cells, B-cell-depleted T cells, or PBMCs.

V was trimmed by 6 bases and J by 3 bases, leaving 11 bases between them. CDR3 length equals 13 residues. CDR1 and CDR2 from the germline V gene are WSHSY and SAAADI. As processed by the authors: For nucleated cells, counts were estimated from reference gene primer amplification. TCRdb's copy holds only in-frame clones and misses some; the assay was immunoSEQ multiplex PCR. Clone size and the V and J calls come from that table; the DNA yielded D and trimming. The profile shows more than 65,000 clones, around 84% of them singletons. The sequence was obtained from a woman of 80 years or more with acute or convalescent COVID-19. The specimen sequenced was peripheral blood. The chain uses TRBV10-2 and TRBJ1-1, with a possible D match to TRBD1 (6 bases). The CDR3 nucleotides are TGCGCCAGCAGAAACAGGGCGGACACTGAAGCTTTCTTT. It encodes CASRNRADTEAFF.